The 26 T cell receptor beta chains below come from one sample, sequenced in a study of early T cells in non-severe SARS-CoV-2 infection. TCRdb redid the calling of the 5' RACE reads with MiXCR, one entry per CDR3 protein. The sample carries over 45,000 distinct CDR3 sequences, about 16% recorded once. This sample comprised whole blood, obtained at baseline. The receptors stem from an adult who was a healthcare worker with PCR-confirmed SARS-CoV-2 infection or an uninfected control (not recorded which).

The chain combines TRBV4-2 with TRBJ2-3; TRBD2 agrees at 10 bases. J gave up 1 base and V 4 bases, and 8 bases lay outside the gene matches. CDR1 and CDR2 (germline): LGHNA, YNFKEQ. This CDR3 is built from 17 residues. The CDR3 DNA reads as TGTGCCAGCAGCCCCTGGACTAGCGGAGGTCGCACAGATACGCAGTATTTT. Protein: CASSPWTSGGRTDTQYF.

This clonotype was found a few times. This chain uses TRBV30 with TRBJ1-1, with D possibly matching TRBD1 (6 bases). Deletions cut 3 bases from V and 3 bases from J, with 11 bases between. The CDR3 is made up of 13 amino acids. Germline-derived CDR1 and CDR2 are GTSNPN and SVGIG (reference sequence). The CDR3 DNA is TGTGCCTGGAGCCTAAACAGGGACACTGAAGCTTTCTTT. This gives the protein CAWSLNRDTEAFF.

A few counts support this clonotype. This chain links TRBV28 with TRBJ2-7, with D unclear. The CDR3 totals 13 residues. Germline CDR1 is MDHEN and CDR2 is SYDVKM. The V end lost 2 bases, the J end lost 3 bases, and 8 bases lay between the germline ends. The CDR3 loop is CASSLDPVYEQYF. The DNA of the CDR3 is TGTGCCAGCAGTTTAGATCCCGTCTACGAGCAGTACTTC.

This clonotype is medium-sized. This chain joins TRBV11-2 and TRBJ2-5; possibly TRBD1 for D (5 bases). Germline CDR1 and CDR2: SGHAT and FQNNGV. The CDR3 has 13 amino acids. V was clipped by 2 bases and J by 2 bases, with 6 bases between them. The CDR3 reads CASSLRGQETQYF. The CDR3 DNA reads as TGTGCCAGCAGCTTAAGGGGTCAAGAGACCCAGTACTTC.

The V call is TRBV14, the J call TRBJ2-5; 9 nucleotides line up with TRBD2. The CDR3 has 16 amino acids. Per the germline V gene, CDR1 is SGHDN and CDR2 is FVKESK. J gave up 5 bases and V 1 base, and 8 bases lay outside the gene matches. The CDR3 spells CASSQVLAGWRETQYF. The DNA for the CDR3 is TGTGCCAGCAGCCAAGTTCTAGCGGGATGGAGGGAGACCCAGTACTTC.

By its share, this clonotype is medium-sized. J is TRBJ2-1 and V is TRBV11-2; weak D call: TRBD2 (6 bases). With 6 bases removed from V and 7 bases from J, the gap between germline ends came to 19 bases. Germline V gives CDR1 SGHAT, CDR2 FQNNGV. This CDR3 region has 15 residues. CDR3 region: CASRTGTGLKNEQFF. Here the CDR3 DNA reads TGTGCCAGCAGGACCGGGACTGGACTAAAGAATGAGCAGTTCTTC.

This clonotype was recorded a few times. This chain connects TRBV7-2 to TRBJ2-1; the D call may be TRBD1 or TRBD2 (5 bases each). Germline lookup yields CDR1 SGHTA and CDR2 FQGNSA. The CDR3 extends over 13 amino acids. Trimming took off 3 bases at V and 5 bases at J, with 8 bases between the two ends. This CDR3 is CASSFGGHNEQFF. As DNA, the CDR3 is TGTGCCAGCAGCTTTGGGGGACACAATGAGCAGTTCTTC.

This clonotype was found a few times. The CDR3 here is CSATLTQGDTEAFF. In DNA, the CDR3 is TGCAGTGCCACCTTGACACAGGGCGACACTGAAGCTTTCTTT. This chain connects TRBV20-1 to TRBJ1-1, with D tentatively TRBD1 (6 bases). The CDR3 length is 14 residues. Trimming pared 6 bases from V and 3 bases from J, leaving 17 bases between. Germline CDR1 is DFQATT and CDR2 is SNEGSKA (reference sequence).

V usage is TRBV6-6 and J usage is TRBJ2-7, with D possibly being TRBD1 (6 bases). The V end was cut by 4 bases, the J end by 0 bases, with 16 bases between. Germline CDR1 reads MNHNY; CDR2 reads SVGAGI (reference sequence). The length of the CDR3 is 16 residues. The CDR3 loop reads CASSSIGQLGSYEQYF. Written as DNA, the CDR3 is TGTGCCAGCAGTTCTATAGGACAGTTAGGCTCCTACGAGCAGTACTTC.

V gene TRBV3-1 combines with J gene TRBJ2-7; D gene ambiguous. The CDR3 covers 15 residues. Trimming took off 0 bases at V and 0 bases at J, with 9 bases between the two ends. The germline V gene has CDR1 LGHDT and CDR2 YNNKEL (reference sequence). CDR3 DNA sequence: TGTGCCAGCAGCCAAGACTTGGCCCGCTCCTACGAGCAGTACTTC. Translation: CASSQDLARSYEQYF.

This rearrangement joins TRBV13 to TRBJ2-7; 7 bases are shared with TRBD1. The CDR3 contains 14 residues. Germline CDR1 reads PRHDT; CDR2 reads FYEKMQ (reference sequence). Germline trimming cut 5 bases from V and 4 bases from J; bases unmatched to any gene: 8. The CDR3 DNA is TGTGCCAGCAGCACGGGACAGAAATTATACGAGCAGTACTTC. Its translation is CASSTGQKLYEQYF.

This clonotype was seen more than once but under ten times. The chain is built from TRBV27 and TRBJ2-3; the match to TRBD1 covers 8 bases. In germline, CDR1 is MNHEY, CDR2 SMNVEV (reference sequence). CDR3 length: 14 amino acids. The junction had 5 bases not matched to a gene; V was cut back by 6 bases and J by 3 bases. The CDR3 region is CASRRDRGTDTQYF. The CDR3 DNA follows: TGTGCCAGCAGGCGCGACAGGGGAACAGATACGCAGTATTTT.

This clonotype has more than one count but fewer than ten. This chain links TRBV11-2 with TRBJ2-7; 10 bases fit TRBD2. CDR3 size: 14 residues. CDR1 and CDR2 from the germline V gene are SGHAT and FQNNGV. V dropped 2 bases and J dropped 4; count of bases not matched to a gene: 2. This chain's CDR3 is CASSLTSGKYEQYF. CDR3 DNA sequence: TGTGCCAGCAGCTTAACTAGCGGGAAGTACGAGCAGTACTTC.

V usage is TRBV2 and J usage is TRBJ1-1; D might be TRBD1 (5 bases). The CDR3 covers 13 residues. CDR1 is SNHLY, CDR2 FYNNEI, per germline. Trimming removed 7 bases at V and 3 bases at J, with 12 bases between. DNA of the CDR3: TGTGCCAGCAACCAACTCAGGGACACTGAAGCTTTCTTT. This gives the protein CASNQLRDTEAFF. Using reference TRBV2 and TRBJ1-1 for the parts outside the CDR3, the full variable domain is EPEVTQTPSHQVTQMGQEVILRCVPISNHLYFYWYRQILGQKVEFLVSFYNNEISEKSEIFDDQFSVERPDGSNFTLKIRSTKLEDSAMYFCASNQLRDTEAFFGQGTRLTVV.

In its sample, this clonotype was seen a few times. V and J are TRBV20-1 and TRBJ2-1, with 9 bases fitting TRBD2. This CDR3 is 15 amino acids long. CDR1 DFQATT and CDR2 SNEGSKA come from the germline V gene (reference sequence). J lost 2 bases, V lost 2 bases, and 4 bases had no gene match. The CDR3 DNA reads TGCAGTGCTAGACTCGGCGGGGGGGCCTACAATGAGCAGTTCTTC. Amino acids: CSARLGGGAYNEQFF.

This clonotype occurred many times. The gene calls are TRBV6-5 and TRBJ2-1; possible D gene TRBD1, 6 bases. Trimming took off 5 bases at V and 11 bases at J, with 22 bases between the two ends. The CDR3 runs to 15 residues. Germline V gene data show CDR1 as MNHEY and CDR2 as SVGAGI. CDR3 loop: CASSPSGVSGYQQFF. The CDR3 nucleotides are TGTGCCAGCAGTCCTTCAGGGGTATCGGGGTATCAGCAGTTCTTC.

The genes are TRBV12-3 or TRBV12-4 and TRBJ2-1; D unresolved. The CDR3 runs to 15 residues. V lost 10 bases to trimming and J lost 3 bases, with 19 bases between them. The CDR3, as DNA: TGTGCCACCTCCCTCAATCCGGCAGACTACAATGAGCAGTTCTTC. Encoded protein: CATSLNPADYNEQFF.

This clonotype was seen repeatedly, ten times or more. This chain connects TRBV20-1 to TRBJ2-2, with 8 bases matching TRBD2. Looked up from germline, CDR1 is DFQATT and CDR2 is SNEGSKA (reference sequence). The CDR3 is 15 amino acids. V shed 6 bases and J 6 bases; nucleotides not matched to a gene: 12. The CDR3 sequence: CSAATWGLGAGELFF. The DNA for the CDR3 is TGCAGTGCAGCCACCTGGGGACTAGGGGCCGGGGAGCTGTTTTTT.

This clonotype was seen only a few times. This sequence joins TRBV11-2 and TRBJ2-2; 8 nucleotides line up with TRBD2. CDR3 length: 16 residues. V was pared by 5 bases and J by 0 bases, with 5 bases of the junction left unmatched. Germline assignment: CDR1 SGHAT and CDR2 FQNNGV. The CDR3 sequence is CASSPPGLANTGELFF. Here the CDR3 DNA reads TGTGCCAGCAGCCCGCCGGGACTAGCGAACACCGGGGAGCTGTTTTTT.

The chain recombines TRBV2 with TRBJ1-1; D is ambiguous. The CDR3 consists of 15 residues. Germline V gene lookup returns CDR1 SNHLY and CDR2 FYNNEI. The V end lost 6 bases, the J end lost 4 bases, and 18 bases lay between the germline ends. Here the CDR3 DNA reads TGTGCCAGCAGCCAAGCGAGATGGGGAGGCACTGAAGCTTTCTTT. Encoded protein: CASSQARWGGTEAFF.

The J gene is TRBJ2-1, the V gene TRBV27, with TRBD2 identical over 8 bases. The V segment lost 8 bases and the J segment 6 bases; nucleotides outside the gene matches: 6. CDR1 is MNHEY, CDR2 SMNVEV, per germline (reference sequence). This CDR3 has 13 amino acids. CDR3 region: CASGTGGGNEQFF. CDR3 coding DNA: TGTGCCAGCGGGACCGGGGGGGGCAATGAGCAGTTCTTC.

This clonotype showed up just a few times. This sequence joins TRBV4-2 and TRBJ2-7, with 8 bases that match TRBD2. Trimming at V came to 2 bases and at J to 3 bases, leaving 9 bases not matched to a gene. Germline CDR1 and CDR2: LGHNA and YNFKEQ. The CDR3 totals 16 residues. The CDR3 DNA is TGTGCCAGCAGCCAACTAAGGGCGGGGGGAAGCTACGAGCAGTACTTC. It translates to CASSQLRAGGSYEQYF.

This clonotype came up a few times. The chain has TRBV6-5 and TRBJ1-1; unclear D gene. Trimming pared 1 base from V and 1 base from J, leaving 7 bases between. This CDR3 has 14 amino acids. CDR1 is MNHEY, CDR2 SVGAGI, per germline. The CDR3 sequence: CASSYYRENTEAFF. The DNA of the CDR3 is TGTGCCAGCAGTTACTATAGGGAGAACACTGAAGCTTTCTTT.

The gene calls are TRBV5-1 and TRBJ2-7, with D maybe TRBD2 (6 bases). The germline V gene encodes CDR1 SGHRS and CDR2 YFSETQ. V was pared by 4 bases and J by 2 bases, with 10 bases between. This CDR3 is built from 13 residues. The CDR3 reads CASSGDSAYEQYF. The CDR3 nucleotides are TGCGCCAGCAGCGGGGACTCGGCCTACGAGCAGTACTTC.

Notes on this clonotype: Germline and junction disagree at one end, which may indicate a read error. The chain recombines TRBV7-7 with TRBJ2-3, with D tentatively TRBD2 (6 bases). CDR1 is SSHAT, CDR2 FNYEAQ, per germline (reference sequence). CDR3 length equals 15 residues. The CDR3 loop is CASSSRAGSTDTQYF. CDR3 in DNA: TGTGCTAGCAGCTCCAGAGCGGGTTCAACAGATACGCAGTATTTT.

This clonotype was observed a handful of times. The chain uses TRBV18 and TRBJ1-4, with D tentatively TRBD1 (6 bases). The germline V and J ends were trimmed by 6 bases and 8 bases, with 16 bases remaining between them. The germline CDR1 and CDR2 sequences are KGHSH and LQKENI. The CDR3 loop spans 14 amino acids. Here the CDR3 DNA reads TGTGCCAGCTCGAAGGGAAAGGGGGAAGAAAAACTGTTTTTT. This codes for CASSKGKGEEKLFF. Full variable domain (remainder filled in from reference TRBV18 and TRBJ1-4): NAGVMQNPRHLVRRRGQEARLRCSPMKGHSHVYWYRQLPEEGLKFMVYLQKENIIDESGMPKERFSAEFPKEGPSILRIQQVVRGDSAAYFCASSKGKGEEKLFFGSGTQLSVL.